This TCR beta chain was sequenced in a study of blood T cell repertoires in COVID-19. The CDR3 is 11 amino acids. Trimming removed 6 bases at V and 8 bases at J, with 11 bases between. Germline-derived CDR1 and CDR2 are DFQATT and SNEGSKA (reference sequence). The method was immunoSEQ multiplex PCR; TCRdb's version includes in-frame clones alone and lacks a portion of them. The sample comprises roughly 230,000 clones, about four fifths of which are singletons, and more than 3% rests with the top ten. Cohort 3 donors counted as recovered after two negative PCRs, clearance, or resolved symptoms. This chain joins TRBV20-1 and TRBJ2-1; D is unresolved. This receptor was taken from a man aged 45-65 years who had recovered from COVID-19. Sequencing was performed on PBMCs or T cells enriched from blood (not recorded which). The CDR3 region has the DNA TGCAGTGCCGAGGTATGGGATGAGCAGTTCTTC. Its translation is CSAEVWDEQFF.